Listed here are 18 T cell receptor beta chains from one sample, sequenced in a study of cytotoxic CD8 clonotypes in ibrutinib-treated CLL. Assay used: immunoSEQ multiplex PCR; TCRdb lists only in-frame clones, some missing. The sample shows some 23,000 clones, nearly 70% of them seen only once. The starting material was PBMCs, obtained at disease progression, from a patient treated with ibrutinib. Receptor source: a human donor with chronic lymphocytic leukemia.

This clone was observed once. The V call is TRBV7-9, the J call TRBJ1-1; the D is unclear. Germline lookup yields CDR1 SEHNR and CDR2 FQNEAQ (reference sequence). The V gene lost 8 bases and the J gene lost 1 base, with 8 bases spanning the gap. There are 12 residues in the CDR3. In DNA, the CDR3 is TGTGCCAGCCTGTGGGGGAACACTGAAGCTTTCTTT. This encodes CASLWGNTEAFF.

The chain links TRBV2 to TRBJ2-7; 9 bases match TRBD1. The CDR3 spans 16 residues. Germline V gives CDR1 SNHLY, CDR2 FYNNEI. V dropped 6 bases and J dropped 0; count of bases not matched to a gene: 9. CDR3 in DNA: TGTGCCAGCAGAGAACAGGGGGCCTCAACCTCCTACGAGCAGTACTTC. This gives the protein CASREQGASTSYEQYF.

The chain couples TRBV18 to TRBJ1-6; maybe TRBD1 (5 bases). CDR3 size: 16 residues. V was clipped by 3 bases and J by 7 bases, with 16 bases between them. Germline CDR1 KGHSH, CDR2 LQKENI. CDR3 residues: CASSPTPLQGNSPLHF. As DNA, the CDR3 is TGTGCCAGCTCACCGACCCCCCTCCAGGGCAATTCACCCCTCCACTTT.

This clone was recorded only once. The chain uses TRBV7-7 and TRBJ2-1; D possibly corresponds to TRBD2 (6 bases). This CDR3 has 16 amino acids. V was clipped by 5 bases and J by 9 bases, with 23 bases between them. Germline-derived CDR1 and CDR2 are SSHAT and FNYEAQ (reference sequence). The CDR3 sequence: CASSPTSGTPGSEQFF. CDR3 DNA sequence: TGTGCCAGCAGCCCAACCTCCGGGACCCCCGGGAGTGAGCAGTTCTTC. Supplemented by reference TRBV7-7 and TRBJ2-1, the full variable domain reads GAGVSQSPRYKVTKRGQDVTLRCDPISSHATLYWYQQALGQGPEFLTYFNYEAQPDKSGLPSDRFSAERPEGSISTLTIQRTEQRDSAMYRCASSPTSGTPGSEQFFGPGTRLTVL.

This clone has just one count. The rearrangement joins TRBV11-3 to TRBJ2-1, with 8 bases fitting TRBD2. The length of the CDR3 is 14 residues. Germline loops: CDR1 SGHNT, CDR2 YENEEA. V dropped 2 bases and J dropped 4; count of bases not matched to a gene: 1. CDR3 sequence reads: CASSLSGGYNEQFF. The CDR3 coding sequence is TGTGCCAGCAGCTTAAGCGGGGGTTACAATGAGCAGTTCTTC.

The chain joins TRBV27 to TRBJ2-3; possible D gene TRBD2, 6 bases. CDR1 and CDR2 from the germline V gene are MNHEY and SMNVEV (reference sequence). The CDR3 runs 14 residues. Trimming removed 10 bases at V and 4 bases at J, with 18 bases between. The CDR3 DNA reads as TGTGCCACAGCTGGGACTCCCCGGGCAGATACGCAGTATTTT. It specifies CATAGTPRADTQYF.

This chain joins TRBV7-9 and TRBJ2-2; weak D call: TRBD2 (6 bases). Trimming took off 5 bases at V and 5 bases at J, with 15 bases between the two ends. Germline V lookup: CDR1 SEHNR, CDR2 FQNEAQ (reference sequence). This CDR3 is built from 15 residues. CDR3 sequence: CASSPAGPRTGELFF. CDR3 DNA sequence: TGTGCCAGCAGCCCCGCGGGGCCGCGGACCGGGGAGCTGTTTTTT.

The chain recombines TRBV5-1 with TRBJ2-7; D remains unclear. This CDR3 region has 12 residues. Trimming took off 4 bases at V and 3 bases at J, with 8 bases between the two ends. Germline CDR1 is SGHRS and CDR2 is YFSETQ. In DNA, the CDR3 is TGCGCCAGCAGCCCGAGAGACTACGAGCAGTACTTC. Translated, it gives CASSPRDYEQYF.

This sequence joins TRBV5-1 and TRBJ2-2; D unresolved. This CDR3 has 15 residues. Germline values: CDR1 SGHRS, CDR2 YFSETQ. V lost 1 base and J lost 0, with 7 bases in between. CDR3 sequence (DNA): TGCGCCAGCAGCTTGTATCAGGCGAACACCGGGGAGCTGTTTTTT. Translated, it gives CASSLYQANTGELFF.

The table lists this clone with a few counts. Here the CDR3 reads CASSLTLQETQYF. In DNA form, the CDR3 reads TGTGCCAGCAGTTTAACACTACAGGAGACCCAGTACTTC. The chain carries TRBV27 and TRBJ2-5; no firm D call. CDR1 MNHEY and CDR2 SMNVEV come from the germline V gene (reference sequence). Trimming left V 2 bases short and J 5 bases short, with 9 bases between. This CDR3 region has 13 residues.

The chain links TRBV5-1 to TRBJ2-1; the match to TRBD2 covers 10 bases. The trim removed 7 bases at V and 0 bases at J, leaving 4 bases unmatched. The CDR3 sequence is 15 residues long. From germline, CDR1 is SGHRS and CDR2 YFSETQ. CDR3 region: CASEASGGSYNEQFF. In DNA form, the CDR3 reads TGCGCCAGCGAGGCTAGCGGGGGCTCCTACAATGAGCAGTTCTTC.

This clone was detected a few times. J is TRBJ2-1 and V is TRBV4-3; D perhaps matches TRBD1 (6 bases). This CDR3 is 14 amino acids long. The germline V gene has CDR1 LGHNA and CDR2 YSLEER. V lost 3 bases and J lost 9, with 15 bases in between. CDR3 DNA: TGCGCCAGCAGCCACCAACAGGGATGGGGTGAGCAGTTCTTC. Translated: CASSHQQGWGEQFF.

This clone was seen a few times. The chain links TRBV27 to TRBJ1-6; a possible D gene is TRBD1 (6 bases). There are 14 residues in the CDR3. Germline-derived CDR1 and CDR2 are MNHEY and SMNVEV (reference sequence). Trimming removed 3 bases at V and 10 bases at J, with 13 bases between. This chain's CDR3 is CASSLAGAVSPLHF. DNA for the CDR3: TGTGCCAGCAGTTTGGCAGGGGCGGTGTCACCCCTCCACTTT.

The chain employs TRBV4-1 and TRBJ2-2, with 9 bases identical to TRBD1. The CDR3 contains 14 residues. Per the germline V gene, CDR1 is MGHRA and CDR2 is YSYEKL. J was trimmed by 7 bases and V by 4 bases; bases with no gene match: 4. CDR3 coding DNA: TGCGCCAGCAGCCCGACAGGGGGTGGCGGGGAGCTGTTTTTT. Encoded protein: CASSPTGGGGELFF.

The chain combines TRBV6-5 with TRBJ1-4; possible D gene TRBD1, 5 bases. This CDR3 comprises 13 residues. V lost 6 bases and J lost 6, with 11 bases in between. Germline V CDR1 and CDR2: MNHEY, SVGAGI. CDR3 DNA sequence: TGTGCCAGCAGGGGGGGATGGGATGAAAAACTGTTTTTT. Translation: CASRGGWDEKLFF.

The chain recombines TRBV7-9 with TRBJ1-1, with a weak D call TRBD1 (5 bases). Trimming shortened V by 1 base and J by 3 bases, and 21 bases separated the two germline ends. Germline CDR1 SEHNR, CDR2 FQNEAQ (reference sequence). CDR3 length: 18 residues. Written as DNA, the CDR3 is TGTGCCAGCAGCTTAGTCGGACAAATCCTCCCCGGGGACACTGAAGCTTTCTTT. It encodes CASSLVGQILPGDTEAFF. The full variable domain, with the rest looked up from reference TRBV7-9 and TRBJ1-1, is DTGVSQNPRHKITKRGQNVTFRCDPISEHNRLYWYRQTLGQGPEFLTYFQNEAQLEKSRLLSDRFSAERPKGSFSTLEIQRTEQGDSAMYLCASSLVGQILPGDTEAFFGQGTRLTVV.

The chain combines TRBV29-1 with TRBJ2-7; TRBD1 aligns across 8 bases. This CDR3 has 15 residues. Germline V lookup: CDR1 SQVTM, CDR2 ANQGSEA. With V trimmed by 3 bases and J by 3 bases, 10 bases remained unmatched. For the CDR3, the DNA is TGCAGCGTTGACGGACCCGGGACAGGACGCTACGAGCAGTACTTC. Encoded protein: CSVDGPGTGRYEQYF.

V and J are TRBV5-1 and TRBJ1-3, with unresolved D. CDR3 size: 14 residues. CDR1 SGHRS and CDR2 YFSETQ come from the germline V gene. Trimming pared 1 base from V and 2 bases from J, leaving 7 bases between. CDR3 loop: CASSLNLAGNTIYF. In nucleotides, the CDR3 is TGCGCCAGCAGCTTGAATCTAGCTGGAAACACCATATATTTT. The variable domain in full, with the rest retrieved from reference TRBV5-1 and TRBJ1-3, is KAGVTQTPRYLIKTRGQQVTLSCSPISGHRSVSWYQQTPGQGLQFLFEYFSETQRNKGNFPGRFSGRQFSNSRSEMNVSTLELGDSALYLCASSLNLAGNTIYFGEGSWLTVV.